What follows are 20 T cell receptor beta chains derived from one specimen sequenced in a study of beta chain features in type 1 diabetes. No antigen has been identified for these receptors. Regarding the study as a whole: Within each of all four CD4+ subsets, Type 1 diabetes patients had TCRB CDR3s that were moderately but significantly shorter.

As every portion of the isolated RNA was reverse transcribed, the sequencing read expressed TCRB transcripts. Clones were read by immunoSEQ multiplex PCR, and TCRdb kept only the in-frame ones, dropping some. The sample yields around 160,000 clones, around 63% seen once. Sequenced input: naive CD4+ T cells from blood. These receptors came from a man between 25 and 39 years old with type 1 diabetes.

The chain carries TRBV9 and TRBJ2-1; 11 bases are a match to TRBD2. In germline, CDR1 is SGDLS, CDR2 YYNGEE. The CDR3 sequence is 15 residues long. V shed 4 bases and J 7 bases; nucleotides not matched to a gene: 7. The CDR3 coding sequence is TGTGCCAGCAGCCCACTAGCGGGGGTGGGAAATGAGCAGTTCTTC. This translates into CASSPLAGVGNEQFF.

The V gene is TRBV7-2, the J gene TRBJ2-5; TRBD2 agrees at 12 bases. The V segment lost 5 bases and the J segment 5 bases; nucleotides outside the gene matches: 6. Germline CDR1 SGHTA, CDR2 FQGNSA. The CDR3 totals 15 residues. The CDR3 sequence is CASSPSGGAWETQYF. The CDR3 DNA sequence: TGTGCCAGCAGCCCTAGCGGGGGGGCCTGGGAGACCCAGTACTTC.

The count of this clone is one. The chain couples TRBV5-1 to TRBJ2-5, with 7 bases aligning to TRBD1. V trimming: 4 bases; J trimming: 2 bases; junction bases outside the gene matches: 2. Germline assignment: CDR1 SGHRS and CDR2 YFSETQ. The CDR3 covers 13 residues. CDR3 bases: TGCGCCAGCAGCGGGGGACAGCAAGAGACCCAGTACTTC. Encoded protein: CASSGGQQETQYF.

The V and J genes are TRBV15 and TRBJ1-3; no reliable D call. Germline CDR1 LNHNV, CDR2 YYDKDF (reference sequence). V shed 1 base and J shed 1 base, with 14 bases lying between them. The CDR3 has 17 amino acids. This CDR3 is CATSRASLSGSGNTIYF. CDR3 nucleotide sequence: TGTGCCACCAGCAGAGCCTCCTTGTCGGGGTCTGGAAACACCATATATTTT.

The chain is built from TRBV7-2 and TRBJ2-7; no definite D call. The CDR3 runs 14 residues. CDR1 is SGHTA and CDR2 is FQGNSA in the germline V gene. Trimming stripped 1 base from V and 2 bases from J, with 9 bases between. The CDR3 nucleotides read TGTGCCAGCAGCTTAGTGATCAACGCCTACGAGCAGTACTTC. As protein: CASSLVINAYEQYF.

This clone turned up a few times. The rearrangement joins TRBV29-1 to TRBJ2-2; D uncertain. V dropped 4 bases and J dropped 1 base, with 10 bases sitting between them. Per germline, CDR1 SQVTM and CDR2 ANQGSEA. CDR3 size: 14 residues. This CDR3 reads CSVGFLGNTGELFF. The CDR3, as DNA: TGCAGCGTTGGATTCCTTGGGAACACCGGGGAGCTGTTTTTT.

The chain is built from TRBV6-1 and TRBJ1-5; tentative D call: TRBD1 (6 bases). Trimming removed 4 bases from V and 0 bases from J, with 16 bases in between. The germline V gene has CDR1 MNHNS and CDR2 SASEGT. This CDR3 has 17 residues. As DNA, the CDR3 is TGTGCCAGCAGTGGTGATGGCAGGGGCTATAGCAATCAGCCCCAGCATTTT. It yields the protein CASSGDGRGYSNQPQHF.

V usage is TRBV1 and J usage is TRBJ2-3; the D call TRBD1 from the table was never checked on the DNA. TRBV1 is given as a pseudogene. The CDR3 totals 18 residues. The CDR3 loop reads CTSSQDVLDGQNTDTQYF. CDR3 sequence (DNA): TGCACCAGCAGCCAAGATGTGTTAGATGGACAAAACACAGATACGCAGTATTTT.

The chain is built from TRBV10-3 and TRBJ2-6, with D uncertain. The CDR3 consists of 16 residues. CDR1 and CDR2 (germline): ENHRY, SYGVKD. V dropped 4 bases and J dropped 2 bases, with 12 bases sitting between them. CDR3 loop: CAISAGGIAGANVLTF. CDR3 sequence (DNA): TGTGCCATCAGTGCGGGCGGCATAGCTGGGGCCAACGTCCTGACTTTC.

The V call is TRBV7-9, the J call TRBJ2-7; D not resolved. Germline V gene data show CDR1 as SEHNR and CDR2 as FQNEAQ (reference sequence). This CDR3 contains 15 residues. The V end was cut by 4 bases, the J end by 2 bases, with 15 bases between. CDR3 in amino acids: CASSSLLHRTYEQYF. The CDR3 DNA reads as TGTGCCAGCAGCTCCCTTCTGCACAGAACCTACGAGCAGTACTTC.

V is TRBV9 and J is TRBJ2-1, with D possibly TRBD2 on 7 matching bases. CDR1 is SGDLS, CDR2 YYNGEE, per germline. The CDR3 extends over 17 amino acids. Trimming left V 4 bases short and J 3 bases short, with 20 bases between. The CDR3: CASSPQEGGRDYNEQFF. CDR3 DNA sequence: TGTGCCAGCAGCCCCCAAGAGGGGGGGAGGGACTACAATGAGCAGTTCTTC.

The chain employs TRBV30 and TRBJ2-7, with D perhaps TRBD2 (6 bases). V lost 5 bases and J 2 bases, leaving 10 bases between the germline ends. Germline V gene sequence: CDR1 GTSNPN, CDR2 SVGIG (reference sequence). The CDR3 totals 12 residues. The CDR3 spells CAWSRGTYEQYF. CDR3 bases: TGTGCCTGGTCCCGGGGGACCTACGAGCAGTACTTC. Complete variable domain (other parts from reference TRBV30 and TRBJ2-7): SQTIHQWPATLVQPVGSPLSLECTVEGTSNPNLYWYRQAAGRGLQLLFYSVGIGQISSEVPQNLSASRPQDRQFILSSKKLLLSDSGFYLCAWSRGTYEQYFGPGTRLTVT.

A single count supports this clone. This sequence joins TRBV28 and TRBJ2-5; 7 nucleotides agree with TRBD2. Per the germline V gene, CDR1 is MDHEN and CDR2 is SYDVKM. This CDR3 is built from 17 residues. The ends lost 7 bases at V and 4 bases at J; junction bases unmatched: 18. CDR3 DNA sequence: TGTGCCAGCATTTCTCTCTTGGGGGGACTATCGGGAGAGACCCAGTACTTC. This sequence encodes CASISLLGGLSGETQYF.

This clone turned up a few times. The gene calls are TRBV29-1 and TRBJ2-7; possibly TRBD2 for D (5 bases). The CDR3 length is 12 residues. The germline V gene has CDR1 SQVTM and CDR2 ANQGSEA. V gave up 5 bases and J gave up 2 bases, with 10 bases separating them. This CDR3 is CSVTGVAYEQYF. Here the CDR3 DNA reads TGCAGCGTTACCGGGGTAGCCTACGAGCAGTACTTC.

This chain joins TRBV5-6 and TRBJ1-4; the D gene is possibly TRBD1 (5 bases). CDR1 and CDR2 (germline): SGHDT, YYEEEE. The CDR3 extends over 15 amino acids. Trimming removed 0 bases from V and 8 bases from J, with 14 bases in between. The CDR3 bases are TGTGCCAGCAGCTTGGCGCAGGGCGGGAGGGAAAAACTGTTTTTT. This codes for CASSLAQGGREKLFF.

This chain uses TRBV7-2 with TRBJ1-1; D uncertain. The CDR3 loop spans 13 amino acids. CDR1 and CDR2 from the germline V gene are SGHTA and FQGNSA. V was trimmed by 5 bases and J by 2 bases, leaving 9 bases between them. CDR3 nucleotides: TGTGCCAGCAGCGCCCTTTTTAACACTGAAGCTTTCTTT. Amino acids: CASSALFNTEAFF.

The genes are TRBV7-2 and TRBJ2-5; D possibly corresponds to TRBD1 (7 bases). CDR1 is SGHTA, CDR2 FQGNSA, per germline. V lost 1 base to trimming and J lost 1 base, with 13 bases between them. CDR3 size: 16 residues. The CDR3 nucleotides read TGTGCCAGCAGCTTAGAGGGGGGACAGACCCAAGAGACCCAGTACTTC. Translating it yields CASSLEGGQTQETQYF. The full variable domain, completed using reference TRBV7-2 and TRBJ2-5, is GAGVSQSPSNKVTEKGKDVELRCDPISGHTALYWYRQSLGQGLEFLIYFQGNSAPDKSGLPSDRFSAERTGGSVSTLTIQRTQQEDSAVYLCASSLEGGQTQETQYFGPGTRLLVL.

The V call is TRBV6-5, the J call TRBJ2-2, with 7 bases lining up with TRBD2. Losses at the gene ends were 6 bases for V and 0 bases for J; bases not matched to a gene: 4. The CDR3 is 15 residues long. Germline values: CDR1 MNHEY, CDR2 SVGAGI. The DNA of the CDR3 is TGTGCCAGCAGACGCGGACTAGCGAACACCGGGGAGCTGTTTTTT. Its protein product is CASRRGLANTGELFF.

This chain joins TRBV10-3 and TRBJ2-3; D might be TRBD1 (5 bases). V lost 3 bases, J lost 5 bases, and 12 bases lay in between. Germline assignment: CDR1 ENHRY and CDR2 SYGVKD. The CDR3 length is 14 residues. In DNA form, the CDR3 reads TGTGCCATCAGTGATGGCCAAAGGGGAGATACGCAGTATTTT. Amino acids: CAISDGQRGDTQYF.

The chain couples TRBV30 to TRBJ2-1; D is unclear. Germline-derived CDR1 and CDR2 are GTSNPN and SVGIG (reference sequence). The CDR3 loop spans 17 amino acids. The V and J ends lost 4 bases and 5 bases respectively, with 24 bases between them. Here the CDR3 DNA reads TGTGCCTGGATTGTCCTCGGACGTGGTCTCGAGAACAATGAGCAGTTCTTC. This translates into CAWIVLGRGLENNEQFF.